The sample holds many counts of the clone carrying this TCR beta chain. The data belong to a study of control samples from healthy donors and cancer patients. Produced via immunoSEQ multiplex PCR; TCRdb's table is partial and in-frame only. The sample yields about 95,000 clones, about nine tenths seen once. The V gene lost 1 base and the J gene lost 0 bases, with 10 bases spanning the gap. The CDR3 consists of 15 residues. CDR1 LGHNA and CDR2 YSLEER come from the germline V gene. The source of this sequence is a woman in her sixties or seventies in good health. The rearrangement links TRBV4-3 to TRBJ2-7; no firm D call. Specimen: blood. CDR3 bases: TGCGCCAGCAGCCAAGTTCAGGCGAGCTCCTACGAGCAGTACTTC. It yields the protein CASSQVQASSYEQYF.